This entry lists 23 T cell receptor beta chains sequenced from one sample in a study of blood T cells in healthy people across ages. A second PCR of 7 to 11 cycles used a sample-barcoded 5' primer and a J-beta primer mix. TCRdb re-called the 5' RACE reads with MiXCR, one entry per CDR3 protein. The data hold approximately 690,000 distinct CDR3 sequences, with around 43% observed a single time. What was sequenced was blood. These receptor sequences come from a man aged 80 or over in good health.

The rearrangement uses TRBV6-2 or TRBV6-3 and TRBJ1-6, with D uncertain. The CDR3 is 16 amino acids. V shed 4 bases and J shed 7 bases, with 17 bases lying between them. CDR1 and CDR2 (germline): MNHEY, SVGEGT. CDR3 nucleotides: TGTGCCAGCAGTTCTATCGACGTGGAGGGCAATTCACCCCTCCACTTT. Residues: CASSSIDVEGNSPLHF.

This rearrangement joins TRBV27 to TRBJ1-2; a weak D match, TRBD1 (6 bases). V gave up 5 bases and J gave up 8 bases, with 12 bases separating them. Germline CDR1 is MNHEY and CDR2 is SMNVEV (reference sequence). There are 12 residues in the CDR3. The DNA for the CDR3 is TGTGCCAGCAGTCCAGGAGGGGGGGGCTACACCTTC. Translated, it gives CASSPGGGGYTF.

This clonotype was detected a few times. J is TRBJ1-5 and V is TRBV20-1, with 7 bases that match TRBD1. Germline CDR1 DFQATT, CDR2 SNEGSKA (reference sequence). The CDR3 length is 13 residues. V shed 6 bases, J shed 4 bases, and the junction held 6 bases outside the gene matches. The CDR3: CSARQGTNQPQHF. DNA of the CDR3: TGCAGTGCGAGACAGGGAACAAATCAGCCCCAGCATTTT.

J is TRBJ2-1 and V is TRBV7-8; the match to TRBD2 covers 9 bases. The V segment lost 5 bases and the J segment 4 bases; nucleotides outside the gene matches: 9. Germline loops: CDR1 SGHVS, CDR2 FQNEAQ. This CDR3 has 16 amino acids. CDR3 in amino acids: CASSVSGTSPYNEQFF. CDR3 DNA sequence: TGTGCCAGCAGCGTTTCCGGGACTAGCCCTTACAATGAGCAGTTCTTC.

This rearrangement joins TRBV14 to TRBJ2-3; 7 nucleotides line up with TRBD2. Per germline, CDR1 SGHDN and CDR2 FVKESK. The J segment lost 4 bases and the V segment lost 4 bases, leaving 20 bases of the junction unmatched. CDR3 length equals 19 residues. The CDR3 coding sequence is TGTGCCAGCAGCCTAAGGAGATTTGGGACTACCGAACGCGCAGATACGCAGTATTTT. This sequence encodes CASSLRRFGTTERADTQYF.

The CDR3 sequence: CASSYSSLAGDQETQYF. The CDR3 coding sequence is TGTGCCAGCAGTTACTCCTCTCTAGCGGGGGACCAAGAGACCCAGTACTTC. This chain connects TRBV6-6 to TRBJ2-5; TRBD2 matches at 10 bases. With 0 bases clipped from V and 0 bases from J, the junction kept 4 bases outside the gene matches. The CDR3 sequence is 17 residues long. Germline CDR1 MNHNY, CDR2 SVGAGI (reference sequence).

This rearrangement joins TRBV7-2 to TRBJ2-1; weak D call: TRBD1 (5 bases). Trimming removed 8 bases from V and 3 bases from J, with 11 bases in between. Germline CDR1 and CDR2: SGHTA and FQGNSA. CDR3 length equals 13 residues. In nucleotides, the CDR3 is TGTGCCAGCTCAGGACACAACTACAATGAGCAGTTCTTC. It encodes CASSGHNYNEQFF.

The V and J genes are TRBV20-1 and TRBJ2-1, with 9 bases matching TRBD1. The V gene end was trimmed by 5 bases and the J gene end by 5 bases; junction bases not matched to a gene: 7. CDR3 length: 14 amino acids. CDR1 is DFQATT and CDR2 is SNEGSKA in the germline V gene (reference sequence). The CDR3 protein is CSAEDRGTHNEQFF. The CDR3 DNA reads TGCAGTGCTGAGGACAGGGGAACTCACAATGAGCAGTTCTTC.

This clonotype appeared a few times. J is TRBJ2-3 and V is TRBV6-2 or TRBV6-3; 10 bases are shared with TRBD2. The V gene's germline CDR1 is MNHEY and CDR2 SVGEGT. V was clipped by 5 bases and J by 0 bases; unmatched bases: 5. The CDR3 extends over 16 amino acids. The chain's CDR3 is CASSDPSGGSTDTQYF. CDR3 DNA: TGTGCCAGCAGTGATCCTAGCGGGGGTAGCACAGATACGCAGTATTTT.

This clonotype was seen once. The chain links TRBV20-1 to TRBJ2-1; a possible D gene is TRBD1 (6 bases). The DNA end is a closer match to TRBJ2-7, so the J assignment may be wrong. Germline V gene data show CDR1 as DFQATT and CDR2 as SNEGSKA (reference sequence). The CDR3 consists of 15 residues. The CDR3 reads CSATPDSRSYNEQYF. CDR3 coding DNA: TGCAGTGCTACACCGGACAGCAGATCCTACAATGAGCAGTACTTC.

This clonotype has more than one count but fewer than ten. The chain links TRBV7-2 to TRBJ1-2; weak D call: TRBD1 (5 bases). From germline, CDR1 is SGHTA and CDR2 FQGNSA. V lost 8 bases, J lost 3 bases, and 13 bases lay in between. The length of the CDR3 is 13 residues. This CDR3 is CASRGGTDYGYTF. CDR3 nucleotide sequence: TGTGCCAGCCGCGGTGGGACGGACTATGGCTACACCTTC.

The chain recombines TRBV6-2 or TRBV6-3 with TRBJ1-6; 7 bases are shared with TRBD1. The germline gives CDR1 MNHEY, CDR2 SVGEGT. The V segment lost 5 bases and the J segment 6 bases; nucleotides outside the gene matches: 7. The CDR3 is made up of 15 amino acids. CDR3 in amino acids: CASSAAGTANSPLHF. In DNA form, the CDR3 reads TGTGCCAGCAGTGCCGCCGGGACAGCTAATTCACCCCTCCACTTT.

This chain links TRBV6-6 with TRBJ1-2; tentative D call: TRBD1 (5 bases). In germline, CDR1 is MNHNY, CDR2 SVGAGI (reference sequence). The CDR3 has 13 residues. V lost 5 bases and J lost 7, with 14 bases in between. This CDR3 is CASSVTGRGGYTF. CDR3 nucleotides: TGTGCCAGCAGTGTGACCGGTAGGGGTGGCTACACCTTC.

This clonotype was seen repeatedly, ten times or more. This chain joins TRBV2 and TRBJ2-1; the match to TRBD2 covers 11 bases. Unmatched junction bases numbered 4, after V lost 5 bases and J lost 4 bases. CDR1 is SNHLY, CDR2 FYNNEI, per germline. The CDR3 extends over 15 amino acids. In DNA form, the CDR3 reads TGTGCCAGCAGTACGACTAGCGGGGAATACAATGAGCAGTTCTTC. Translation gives CASSTTSGEYNEQFF.

The DNA for the CDR3 is TGTGCCTGGATGGCTGGGGGTAATGAGCAGTTCTTC. As protein: CAWMAGGNEQFF. The genes are TRBV30 and TRBJ2-1; D is tentatively TRBD1 or TRBD2 (5 bases each). This CDR3 spans 12 amino acids. V lost 4 bases and J 7 bases, leaving 11 bases between the germline ends. Germline V gene lookup returns CDR1 GTSNPN and CDR2 SVGIG (reference sequence).

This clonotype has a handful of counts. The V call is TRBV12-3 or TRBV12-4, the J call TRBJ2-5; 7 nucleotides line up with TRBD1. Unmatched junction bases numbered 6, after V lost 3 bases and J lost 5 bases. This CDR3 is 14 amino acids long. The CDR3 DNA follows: TGTGCCAGCAGTTTTGTACAGGGGTCGGAGACCCAGTACTTC. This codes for CASSFVQGSETQYF.

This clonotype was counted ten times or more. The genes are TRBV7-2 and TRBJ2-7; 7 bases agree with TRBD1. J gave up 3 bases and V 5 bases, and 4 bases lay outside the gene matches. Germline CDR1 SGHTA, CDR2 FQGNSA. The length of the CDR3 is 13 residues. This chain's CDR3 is CASSPRQGYEQYF. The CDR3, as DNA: TGTGCCAGCAGCCCAAGACAGGGCTACGAGCAGTACTTC.

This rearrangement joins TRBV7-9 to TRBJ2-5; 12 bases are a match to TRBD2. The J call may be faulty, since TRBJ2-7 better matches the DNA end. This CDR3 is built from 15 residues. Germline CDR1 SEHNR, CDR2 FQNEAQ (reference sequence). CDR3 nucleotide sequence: TGTGCCAGCAGCTTTCAGACTAGCGGGAGCTACGAGCAGTACTTC. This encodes CASSFQTSGSYEQYF.

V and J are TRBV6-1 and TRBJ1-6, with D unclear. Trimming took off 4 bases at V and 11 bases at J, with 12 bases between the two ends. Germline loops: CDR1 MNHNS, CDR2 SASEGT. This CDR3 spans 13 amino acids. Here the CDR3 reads CASSVEGWPPLHF. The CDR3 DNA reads TGTGCCAGCAGTGTAGAGGGTTGGCCACCCCTCCACTTT.

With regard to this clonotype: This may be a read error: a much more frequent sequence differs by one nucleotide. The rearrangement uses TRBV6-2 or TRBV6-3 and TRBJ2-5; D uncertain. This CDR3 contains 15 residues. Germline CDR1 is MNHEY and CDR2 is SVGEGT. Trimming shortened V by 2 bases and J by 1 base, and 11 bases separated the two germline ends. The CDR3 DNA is TGTGCCAGCAGTTACCTCGACCCTTTCCAAGAGACCCAGTACTTC. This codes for CASSYLDPFQETQYF.

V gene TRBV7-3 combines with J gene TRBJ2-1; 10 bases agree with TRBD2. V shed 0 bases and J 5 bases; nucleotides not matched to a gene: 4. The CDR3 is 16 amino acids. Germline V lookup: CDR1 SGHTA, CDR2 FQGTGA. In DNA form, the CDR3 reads TGTGCCAGCAGCTTAACCCGGACTAGCGGAAACAATGAGCAGTTCTTC. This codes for CASSLTRTSGNNEQFF.

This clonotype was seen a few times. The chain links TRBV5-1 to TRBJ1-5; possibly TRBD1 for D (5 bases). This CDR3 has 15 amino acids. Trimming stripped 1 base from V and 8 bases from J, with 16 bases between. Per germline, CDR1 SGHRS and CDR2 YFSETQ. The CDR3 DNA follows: TGCGCCAGCAGCTTGTGTTGGGGGTTTTTTGAGCCCCAGCATTTT. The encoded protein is CASSLCWGFFEPQHF.

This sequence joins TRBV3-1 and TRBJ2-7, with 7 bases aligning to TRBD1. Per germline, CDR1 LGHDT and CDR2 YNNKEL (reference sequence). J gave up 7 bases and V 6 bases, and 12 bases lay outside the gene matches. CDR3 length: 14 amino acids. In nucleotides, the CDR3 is TGTGCCAGCAGTCTCAACAGGGGAGTCGGGGAGCAGTACTTC. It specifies CASSLNRGVGEQYF.